This T cell receptor (beta chain) was retrieved from a study of blood T cell repertoires in COVID-19. Sequencing was performed with immunoSEQ multiplex PCR; in TCRdb, only in-frame clones are kept and a portion is missing. The sample consists of 55,000 to 75,000 clones, roughly 81% of them appearing once. Trimming removed 4 bases from V and 8 bases from J; junction bases left unmatched: 8. In germline, CDR1 is MGHRA, CDR2 YSYEKL. This CDR3 comprises 14 residues. The chain links TRBV4-1 to TRBJ1-2, with 9 bases that match TRBD1. The specimen sequenced was peripheral blood. The sequence was collected from a man of 80 years or more with acute or convalescent COVID-19. CDR3 bases: TGCGCCAGCAGCCGTGCGGGACAGGGCGGGGGCTACACCTTC. Amino acid sequence: CASSRAGQGGGYTF.